The text below deals with one T cell receptor beta chain. Its antigen remains unidentified. This sample is part of a study of cytomegalovirus exposure and HLA in healthy donors. Study-wide findings and caveats: A missense variant in DCLRE1C was later tied to TCR beta V- and J-gene trimming.

The study ran its PCR with 60 Vbeta and 13 Jbeta primers. Data came from immunoSEQ multiplex PCR; TCRdb stores just in-frame clones and leaves some out. The sample shows about 120,000 clones, around 63% of them seen only once. CDR1 and CDR2 (germline): SGHRS, YFSETQ. The V gene lost 0 bases and the J gene lost 0 bases, with 7 bases spanning the gap. This CDR3 has 15 amino acids. The chain recombines TRBV5-1 with TRBJ1-3; D is ambiguous. The material sequenced was PBMCs. The clonotype comes from a man in his forties in good health and CMV-seropositive. CDR3 sequence: CASSLERLSGNTIYF. CDR3 DNA sequence: TGCGCCAGCAGCTTGGAGCGACTCTCTGGAAACACCATATATTTT.